This T cell receptor (beta chain) was sequenced in a study of T cells in Graves' hyperthyroidism and ophthalmopathy. Across the study: Specimen type is peripheral blood, collected at initial diagnosis prior to any treatment.

V was pared by 5 bases and J by 1 base, with 11 bases of the junction left unmatched. The V gene's germline CDR1 is DFQATT and CDR2 SNEGSKA (reference sequence). CDR3 length: 19 residues. Amplification targeted TCR beta CDR3 regions from RNA transcripts. With the HTBI primer set, the TCR CDR3 went through a first round of RT-PCR. TCRdb processed the multiplex PCR reads anew with MiXCR; each CDR3 protein has one entry. Of some 560,000 distinct CDR3 sequences in the sample, about 15% were seen once. The chain couples TRBV20-1 to TRBJ2-4; 16 bases are shared with TRBD2. This TCR came from a woman under 40 with Graves' hyperthyroidism. Sequencing was done on a sample of blood. The CDR3 DNA reads as TGCAGTGCTGGAGGGACTAGCGGGAGGGCACTCGAGGCCAAAAACATTCAGTACTTC. Translated: CSAGGTSGRALEAKNIQYF.